These T cell receptor beta chains were read from a single sample in a study of T-cell memory formation after mild COVID-19. TCRdb re-analysed the 5' RACE reads in MiXCR, keeping a single row per CDR3 protein. The profile covers around 470,000 distinct CDR3 sequences, with 20% appearing a single time and around 9.2% taken by the ten largest. Source material: PBMCs or a T cell subset sorted from them (not recorded which). These receptors all stem from an adult woman who had mild COVID-19 (a few samples of this study predate the infection). Cell type and time point are not known. Each CDR3 is given without its conserved first and last residue. Fields, in order: V gene, D gene, J gene, clone size, CDR3 protein. The D gene is left open where the match is weak. Size is omitted from some rows. Given values are once, few, many or a class for expanded clones.

v_gene: TRBV2; d_gene: NA; j_gene: TRBJ2-7; abundance: NA; CDR3aa: ASSMELASHEQY
v_gene: TRBV28; d_gene: NA; j_gene: TRBJ1-2; abundance: NA; CDR3aa: ASRGLQDGYT
v_gene: TRBV11-2; d_gene: NA; j_gene: TRBJ2-3; abundance: few; CDR3aa: ASSLYLGGSTDTQY
v_gene: TRBV9; d_gene: NA; j_gene: TRBJ2-3; abundance: NA; CDR3aa: ASSGGTTDTQY
v_gene: TRBV5-1; d_gene: TRBD1; j_gene: TRBJ2-3; abundance: NA; CDR3aa: ASSLGPGQGLIIDTQY
v_gene: TRBV29-1; d_gene: NA; j_gene: TRBJ2-7; abundance: few; CDR3aa: SVALGGYEQY
v_gene: TRBV9; d_gene: TRBD2; j_gene: TRBJ2-1; abundance: few; CDR3aa: ASSVTGGRSEQF
v_gene: TRBV29-1; d_gene: NA; j_gene: TRBJ2-1; abundance: NA; CDR3aa: SVSQGGNEQF
v_gene: TRBV7-2; d_gene: TRBD1; j_gene: TRBJ1-5; abundance: few; CDR3aa: ASSLVSGTGVGVSNQPQH
v_gene: TRBV20-1; d_gene: NA; j_gene: TRBJ2-4; abundance: few; CDR3aa: SARDNANNIQY
v_gene: TRBV7-9; d_gene: TRBD1; j_gene: TRBJ2-7; abundance: NA; CDR3aa: ASSYPGQNYEQY
v_gene: TRBV19; d_gene: NA; j_gene: TRBJ2-3; abundance: NA; CDR3aa: ASSIWGPTDTQY
v_gene: TRBV18; d_gene: NA; j_gene: TRBJ1-3; abundance: few; CDR3aa: ASSPPGFSGNTIY
v_gene: TRBV6-5; d_gene: NA; j_gene: TRBJ2-1; abundance: NA; CDR3aa: ASSPLGKGSSYNEQF
v_gene: TRBV4-1; d_gene: NA; j_gene: TRBJ2-1; abundance: few; CDR3aa: ASSEQAGSSYNEQF
v_gene: TRBV4-1; d_gene: NA; j_gene: TRBJ2-7; abundance: few; CDR3aa: ASSPLSTGISYEQY
v_gene: TRBV5-3; d_gene: NA; j_gene: TRBJ1-1; abundance: NA; CDR3aa: ARSLSGGTEAF
v_gene: TRBV7-2; d_gene: TRBD2; j_gene: TRBJ2-5; abundance: few; CDR3aa: ASSLAGGVETQY
v_gene: TRBV12-3/TRBV12-4; d_gene: NA; j_gene: TRBJ2-1; abundance: NA; CDR3aa: ASSKHNEQF
v_gene: TRBV11-3; d_gene: NA; j_gene: TRBJ2-7; abundance: NA; CDR3aa: ASSLGGIRSEQY
v_gene: TRBV12-3/TRBV12-4; d_gene: TRBD2; j_gene: TRBJ2-3; abundance: NA; CDR3aa: ASSTWASGGGGDTQY
v_gene: TRBV12-3/TRBV12-4; d_gene: NA; j_gene: TRBJ1-1; abundance: NA; CDR3aa: ASSRRSEAF
v_gene: TRBV29-1; d_gene: NA; j_gene: TRBJ2-1; abundance: few; CDR3aa: SVTRGHNEQF